These T cell receptor beta chains were read from a single sample in a study of blood T cell repertoires in COVID-19. This table comes from immunoSEQ multiplex PCR, and its TCRdb copy is limited to in-frame clones, with some not included. The sample includes some 290,000 clones, around nine tenths of them seen just once. The sample was PBMCs or T cells enriched from blood (not recorded which). The receptors stem from a woman aged 25 to 39 who had recovered from COVID-19. The CDR3 runs from the conserved cysteine through the conserved F or W. The D gene is left open where the match is weak. A row's size may be missing; if present it is once, few, many or a size class.

V gene	J gene	clone size	D gene	CDR3 DNA	CDR3 protein
TRBV27	TRBJ2-3	-	-	TGTGCCAGCGGGGCGGGGGCTAGCGGCACAGATACGCAGTATTTT	CASGAGASGTDTQYF
TRBV25-1	TRBJ2-3	-	TRBD2	TGTGCCAGCAGCCTATGGACGACTAGCGGGTCTAGCACAGATACGCAGTATTTT	CASSLWTTSGSSTDTQYF
TRBV6-2/TRBV6-3	TRBJ2-1	-	TRBD2	TGTGCCAGCAGTTACATCGGGATGACTAGCGGGAGGGCCGCTGAGCAGTTCTTC	CASSYIGMTSGRAAEQFF
TRBV4-1	TRBJ2-5	-	-	TGCGCCAGCAGTCGGGTAAGGGGAGAGACCCAGTACTTC	CASSRVRGETQYF
TRBV2	TRBJ2-3	-	-	TGTGCCAGCAGACAGGGACGGACCGGTACGCAGTATTTT	CASRQGRTGTQYF
TRBV18	TRBJ1-3	-	-	TGTGCCAGCTCACCACCGGGCCAGATCTCTGGAAACACCATATATTTT	CASSPPGQISGNTIYF
TRBV27	TRBJ1-4	once	TRBD1	TGTGCCAGCAGTTTATTCGGGTTGGGACAGAACAATGAAAAACTGTTTTTT	CASSLFGLGQNNEKLFF
TRBV6-5	TRBJ1-1	-	-	TGTGCCAGCAGTTCGGGGAGGGGGGCTACTGAAGCTTTCTTT	CASSSGRGATEAFF
TRBV27	TRBJ1-4	-	-	TGTGCCAGCAGTTTATGGGGCGGGGGGGCAGGTGAAAAACTGTTTTTT	CASSLWGGGAGEKLFF
TRBV7-2	TRBJ2-4	-	-	TGTGCCAGCAGCTTCAAGGGAGTGTCGAACATTCAGTACTTC	CASSFKGVSNIQYF
TRBV11-2	TRBJ2-2	-	TRBD2	TGTGCCAGCAGCTTGGTGGGGCTTTGGACTAGCGGGAGGCCCGGGGAGCTGTTTTTT	CASSLVGLWTSGRPGELFF
TRBV7-9	TRBJ1-2	-	TRBD1	TGTGCCAGCAGCTCTGGACAGGGGTACAACTATGGCTACACCTTC	CASSSGQGYNYGYTF
TRBV6-6	TRBJ2-2	-	-	TGTGCCAGCAGTTACTCGCCAGGGGGGTCCGGGGAGCTGTTTTTT	CASSYSPGGSGELFF
TRBV11-2	TRBJ2-5	-	TRBD2	TGTGCCAGCAGCTCCGGGACTAGCCGGGAGACCCAGTACTTC	CASSSGTSRETQYF
TRBV7-2	TRBJ2-5	once	-	TGTGCCAGCAGCTTAGGGGCTTTCCAAGAGACCCAGTACTTC	CASSLGAFQETQYF
TRBV6-5	TRBJ1-3	-	-	TGTGCCAGCAGTCAGGGCGATGTATATTTT	CASSQGDVYF
TRBV28	TRBJ2-2	-	-	TGTGCCAGCAACCCCGGGGTTTGGGAACCCAACACCGGGGAGCTGTTTTTT	CASNPGVWEPNTGELFF
TRBV5-4	TRBJ2-5	-	TRBD1	TGTGCCAGCAGCGCTGGGACAGGGGGCTTTGGGGAGACCCAGTACTTC	CASSAGTGGFGETQYF
TRBV6-6	TRBJ2-7	-	TRBD1	TGTGCCAGCAGACCGGGACAGGGGAATGTGTACGAGCAGTACTTC	CASRPGQGNVYEQYF
TRBV18	TRBJ1-1	-	TRBD1	TGTGCCAGCTCACCTAATAGACAGGGGAACACTGAAGCTTTCTTT	CASSPNRQGNTEAFF
TRBV10-3	TRBJ1-5	-	-	TGTGCCATCAGTGAGTCGGGGGGACAGCCCCAGCATTTT	CAISESGGQPQHF
TRBV19	TRBJ2-5	once	-	TGTGCCAGTAGTTCATGGGACACCCAAGAGACCCAGTACTTC	CASSSWDTQETQYF
TRBV5-6	TRBJ1-5	-	TRBD1	TGTGCCAGCAGCCGACAGGGGTTTCGCCAGCCCCAGCATTTT	CASSRQGFRQPQHF
TRBV30	TRBJ2-5	-	TRBD1	TGTGCTCTGGAGCCAGGGGGCGTCGGGGAGACCCAGTACTTC	CALEPGGVGETQYF
TRBV27	TRBJ1-1	-	TRBD1	TGTGCCAGCACTACAGGGGCGAACACTGAAGCTTTCTTT	CASTTGANTEAFF
TRBV10-3	TRBJ1-5	few	TRBD1	TGTGCCATCAGTGGTGGGACAGGGGAACAGCCCCAGCATTTT	CAISGGTGEQPQHF
TRBV21-1	TRBJ1-1	-	-	TGTGCCAGCAGCAAAGAAGGTAGGTTACACAGGGGGAAAACTGAAGCTTTCTTT	CASSKEGRLHRGKTEAFF
TRBV27	TRBJ2-2	-	TRBD1	TGTGCCAGCAGTTACAGGGGCACCGGGGAGCTGTTTTTT	CASSYRGTGELFF
TRBV6-5	TRBJ2-3	-	TRBD2	TGTGCCAGCAGTTACCTAGCGGGTTCTAGCACAGATACGCAGTATTTT	CASSYLAGSSTDTQYF
TRBV6-2/TRBV6-3	TRBJ2-1	-	TRBD2	TGTGCCAGCAGCGGGACTAGCGGGACCAATGAGCAGTTCTTC	CASSGTSGTNEQFF
TRBV30	TRBJ1-6	-	-	TGTGCCTGGACAGGGACATCCTATAATTCACCCCTCCACTTT	CAWTGTSYNSPLHF
TRBV7-9	TRBJ1-1	-	-	TGTGCCAGCAGCTCGGGACACCTGAACACTGAAGCTTTCTTT	CASSSGHLNTEAFF
TRBV11-3	TRBJ2-1	few	-	TGTGCCAGCAGCTTAGCACAGTACAATGAGCAGTTCTTC	CASSLAQYNEQFF
TRBV7-9	TRBJ2-7	-	-	TGTGCCAGCAGCTCCCGCTCTTGGACAGAAGAATACGAGCAGTACTTC	CASSSRSWTEEYEQYF
TRBV2	TRBJ1-1	many	-	TGTGCCAGCAGCGAACAAAATCTGGGAGTGTACACTGAAGCTTTCTTT	CASSEQNLGVYTEAFF
TRBV12-5	TRBJ2-1	-	TRBD2	TGTGCTAGTGGCCTTCGGGTAATGGGGGGGGGCTACAATGAGCAGTTCTTC	CASGLRVMGGGYNEQFF
TRBV24-1	TRBJ2-1	-	TRBD2	TGTGCCACCAGTGATCGTAGACTAGCAGCCCTTACTTACAATGAGCAGTTCTTC	CATSDRRLAALTYNEQFF
TRBV15	TRBJ2-5	-	TRBD2	TGTGCCACCAGTCAAGGCGTAGCGGGAGGCCCCTCTGAGACCCAGTACTTC	CATSQGVAGGPSETQYF
TRBV24-1	TRBJ2-1	-	TRBD1	TGTGCCACCAGTGACCCGGGGACAGCCCCTAGCTCCTACAATGAGCAGTTCTTC	CATSDPGTAPSSYNEQFF
TRBV5-6	TRBJ2-1	-	TRBD2	TGTGCCAGCAGCTTACTAGCGGGAGGGTACAATGAGCAGTTCTTC	CASSLLAGGYNEQFF
TRBV19	TRBJ1-4	-	-	TGTGCCAGTAGTATATCCACAGGGAGTGAAAAACTGTTTTTT	CASSISTGSEKLFF